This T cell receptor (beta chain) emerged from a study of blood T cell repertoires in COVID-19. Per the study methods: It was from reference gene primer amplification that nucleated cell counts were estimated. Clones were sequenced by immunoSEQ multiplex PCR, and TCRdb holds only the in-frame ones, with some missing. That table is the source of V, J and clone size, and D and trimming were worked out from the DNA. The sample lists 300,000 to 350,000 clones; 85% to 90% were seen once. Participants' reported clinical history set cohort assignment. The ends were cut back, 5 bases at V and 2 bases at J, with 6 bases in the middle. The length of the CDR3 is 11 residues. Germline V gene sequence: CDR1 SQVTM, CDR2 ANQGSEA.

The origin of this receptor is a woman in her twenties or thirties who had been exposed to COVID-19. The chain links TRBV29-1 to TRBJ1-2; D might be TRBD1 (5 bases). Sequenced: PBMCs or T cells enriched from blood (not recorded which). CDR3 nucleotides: TGCAGCGTTCGACAGAACTATGGCTACACCTTC. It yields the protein CSVRQNYGYTF.